This T cell receptor (beta chain) was captured in a study of cytomegalovirus exposure and HLA in healthy donors. Study overall: The study placed around 80% of its approximately 400 genotyped donors in the Caucasian-associated ancestry cluster.

The PCR employed 60 Vbeta primers together with 13 Jbeta primers. Assay used: immunoSEQ multiplex PCR; TCRdb lists only in-frame clones, some missing. The sample lists 200,000 to 250,000 clones, under 80% occurring once. With respect to this clone: The antigen is unknown.

Deletions cut 2 bases from V and 4 bases from J, with 10 bases between. CDR1 and CDR2 (germline): SGHVS, FQNEAQ. The CDR3 covers 14 residues. Overall study findings and caveats: According to an earlier analysis, most TCR beta V segments yielded productive rearrangements about 90% or about 30% of the time.

The chain uses TRBV7-8 and TRBJ2-3; no firm D call. The sequencing sample was made of PBMCs. This sequence was found in a woman aged 25 to 45 in good health and CMV-seronegative. This CDR3 reads CASSLMTSADTQYF. CDR3 nucleotides: TGTGCCAGCAGCTTAATGACTTCAGCAGATACGCAGTATTTT.